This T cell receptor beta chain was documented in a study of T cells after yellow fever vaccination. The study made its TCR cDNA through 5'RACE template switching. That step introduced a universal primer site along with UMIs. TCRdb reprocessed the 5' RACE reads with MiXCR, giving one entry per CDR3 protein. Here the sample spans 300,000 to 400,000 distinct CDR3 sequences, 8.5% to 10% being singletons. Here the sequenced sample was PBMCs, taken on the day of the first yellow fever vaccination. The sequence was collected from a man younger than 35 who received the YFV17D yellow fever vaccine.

The CDR3 DNA follows: TGCAGTGCTAGAGAGGGGGGGGCTGGGACCCAGTACTTC. Translating it yields CSAREGGAGTQYF. This chain uses TRBV20-1 with TRBJ2-5, with D perhaps matching TRBD2 (7 bases). V dropped 0 bases and J dropped 7 bases, with 12 bases sitting between them. Germline loops: CDR1 DFQATT, CDR2 SNEGSKA (reference sequence). The CDR3 runs 13 residues.